The sequence of this T cell receptor beta chain was determined in a study of blood T cell repertoires in COVID-19 (TCRdb year 2020). With regard to the full study: Samples covering the acute and convalescent phases of COVID-19 were provided by collaborators in the United States, Italy and Spain. The prospective study material was composed of cDNA or gDNA derived from T cells, B-cell-depleted T cells, or PBMCs. Deeply sampled blood TCRbeta repertoires from subjects exposed to, actively infected with, or recovered from COVID-19 were included in the dataset. The repertoires were released in a freely available public database meant as a resource for research on the immune response to SARS-CoV-2. Samples were obtained from the ongoing ImmuneRACE study (first 160 participants) and from about 1,300 subjects provided by 6 global collaborators. Sample metadata almost always included a de-identified subject ID, COVID-19 status, age in years and sex. Where HLA class I and class II types were available, the types were taken from metadata supplied by the sample provider, not from assay-based typing.

A note on this clone: Its antigen target is currently unknown. No base-level quality is on record; no much larger clone is a single base apart.

Collaborating institutions collected whole blood in K2EDTA tubes following their own protocols. For TCRbeta analysis, collaborators shipped samples as frozen whole blood, isolated PBMCs, or DNA extracted from either of those sample types. Overall study outcomes, separate from this receptor: How much clinical and demographic metadata was included differed by source and by participant, and the metadata was provided uncurated.

Per the germline V gene, MGHRA is the CDR1 and YSYEKL is the CDR2. Measured from the cysteine to the phenylalanine, the CDR3 is 14 residues long. The sequence is cut down to CDR3 DNA, 42 bases in frame from base 1. Trimming costs V 4 bases and J 7 bases, and their ends lie 16 bases apart. TCRbeta CDR3 regions were amplified from genomic DNA by means of the immunoSEQ Assay, a bias-controlled multiplex PCR. From the authors' description of their analysis: Nucleated cell counts per sample were estimated from amplification of reference gene primers within the assay. To quantify the absolute abundance of each unique TCRbeta CDR3 rearrangement, sequence reads were collapsed and filtered. For each sample, productive Simpson clonality was calculated as the square root of Simpson's diversity index over productive rearrangements. The table was pulled from immuneACCESS by TCRdb, which kept in-frame rearrangements only. Such tables lose some clones; where checked, under half of the loss comes from unresolved V genes, and the rest has no known cause. V and J calls and clone size come straight from that table; D and trimming were deduced from the DNA. Counted in this sample were 100,000 to 150,000 clones; approximately 88% of them appeared once. The ten largest clonotypes hold about a tenth of the sample.

Sequencing input: peripheral blood. The chain couples TRBV4-1 to TRBJ1-2; TRBD1 could be the D gene, as 5 bases match. The TCR comes from a man aged 45-60 years with acute or convalescent COVID-19. The DNA sequence reads TGCGCCAGCAGCCCCTCGGGCGGGGGGTTTGGCTACACCTTC. This encodes CASSPSGGGFGYTF.